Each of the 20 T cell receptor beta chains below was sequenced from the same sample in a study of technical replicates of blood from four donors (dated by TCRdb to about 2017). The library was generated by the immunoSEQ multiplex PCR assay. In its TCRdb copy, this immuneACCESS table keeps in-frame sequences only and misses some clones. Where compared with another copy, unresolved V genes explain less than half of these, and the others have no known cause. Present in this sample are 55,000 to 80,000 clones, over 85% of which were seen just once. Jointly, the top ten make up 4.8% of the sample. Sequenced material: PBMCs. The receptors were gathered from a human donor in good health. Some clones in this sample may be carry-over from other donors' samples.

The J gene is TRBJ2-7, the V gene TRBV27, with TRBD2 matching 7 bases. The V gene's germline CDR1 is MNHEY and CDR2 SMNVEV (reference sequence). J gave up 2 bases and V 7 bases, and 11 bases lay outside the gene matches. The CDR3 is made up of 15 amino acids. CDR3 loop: CASTWAGAGPYEQYF. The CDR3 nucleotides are TGTGCCAGCACCTGGGCGGGAGCAGGTCCCTACGAGCAGTACTTC.

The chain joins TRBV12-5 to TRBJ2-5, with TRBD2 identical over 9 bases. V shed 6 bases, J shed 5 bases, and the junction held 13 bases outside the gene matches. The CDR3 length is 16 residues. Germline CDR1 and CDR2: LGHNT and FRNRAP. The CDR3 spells CASGRGGGGALETQYF. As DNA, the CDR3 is TGTGCTAGTGGCCGGGGAGGCGGGGGGGCTTTGGAGACCCAGTACTTC.

CDR3 bases: TGTGCCTGGATCCGGGACAGGGTACTTGCTGGGGCCAACGTCCTGACTTTC. Its protein is CAWIRDRVLAGANVLTF. The chain recombines TRBV30 with TRBJ2-6, with 9 bases identical to TRBD1. This CDR3 comprises 17 residues. V lost 4 bases and J lost 2; bases outside the gene matches: 9. Per germline, CDR1 GTSNPN and CDR2 SVGIG (reference sequence).

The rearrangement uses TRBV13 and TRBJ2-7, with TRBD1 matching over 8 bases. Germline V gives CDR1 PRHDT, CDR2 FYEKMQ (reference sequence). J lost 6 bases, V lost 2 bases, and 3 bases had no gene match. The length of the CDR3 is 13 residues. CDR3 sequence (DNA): TGTGCCAGCAGCTTAACAGGGGGGTTCGAGCAGTACTTC. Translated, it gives CASSLTGGFEQYF.

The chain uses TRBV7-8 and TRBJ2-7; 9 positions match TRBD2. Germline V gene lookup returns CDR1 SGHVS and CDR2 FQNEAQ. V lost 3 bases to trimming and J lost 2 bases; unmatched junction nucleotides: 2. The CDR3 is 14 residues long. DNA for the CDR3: TGTGCCAGCAGCTTGACTAGCGGAGCCTACGAGCAGTACTTC. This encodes CASSLTSGAYEQYF. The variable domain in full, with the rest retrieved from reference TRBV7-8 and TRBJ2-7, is GAGVSQSPRYKVAKRGQDVALRCDPISGHVSLFWYQQALGQGPEFLTYFQNEAQLDKSGLPSDRFFAERPEGSVSTLKIQRTQQEDSAVYLCASSLTSGAYEQYFGPGTRLTVT.

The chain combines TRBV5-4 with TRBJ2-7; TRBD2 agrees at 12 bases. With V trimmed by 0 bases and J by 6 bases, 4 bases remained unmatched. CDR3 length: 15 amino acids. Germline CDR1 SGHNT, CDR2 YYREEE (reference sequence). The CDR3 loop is CASSLDGLAGSEQYF. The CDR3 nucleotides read TGTGCCAGCAGCTTGGATGGACTAGCGGGATCCGAGCAGTACTTC. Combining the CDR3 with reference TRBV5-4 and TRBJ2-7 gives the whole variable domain ETGVTQSPTHLIKTRGQQVTLRCSSQSGHNTVSWYQQALGQGPQFIFQYYREEENGRGNFPPRFSGLQFPNYSSELNVNALELDDSALYLCASSLDGLAGSEQYFGPGTRLTVT.

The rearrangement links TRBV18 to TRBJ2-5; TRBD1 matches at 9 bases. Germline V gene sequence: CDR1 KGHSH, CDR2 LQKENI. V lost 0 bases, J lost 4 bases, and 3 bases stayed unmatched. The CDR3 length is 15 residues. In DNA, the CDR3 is TGTGCCAGCTCACCACCTAGGGACAGGGCAGAGACCCAGTACTTC. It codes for CASSPPRDRAETQYF.

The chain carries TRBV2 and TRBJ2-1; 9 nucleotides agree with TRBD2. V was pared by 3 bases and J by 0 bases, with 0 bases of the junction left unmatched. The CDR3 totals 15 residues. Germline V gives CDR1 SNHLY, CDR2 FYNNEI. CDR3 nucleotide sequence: TGTGCCAGCAGTGAGCGGGGGGGCTCCTACAATGAGCAGTTCTTC. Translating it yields CASSERGGSYNEQFF.

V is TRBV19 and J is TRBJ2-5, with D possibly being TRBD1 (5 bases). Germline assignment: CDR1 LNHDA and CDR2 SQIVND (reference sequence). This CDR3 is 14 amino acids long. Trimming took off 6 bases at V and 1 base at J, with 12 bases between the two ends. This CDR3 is CASSLTGVQETQYF. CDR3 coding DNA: TGTGCCAGTAGCCTCACAGGTGTCCAAGAGACCCAGTACTTC. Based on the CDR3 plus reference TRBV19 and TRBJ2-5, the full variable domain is DGGITQSPKYLFRKEGQNVTLSCEQNLNHDAMYWYRQDPGQGLRLIYYSQIVNDFQKGDIAEGYSVSREKKESFPLTVTSAQKNPTAFYLCASSLTGVQETQYFGPGTRLLVL.

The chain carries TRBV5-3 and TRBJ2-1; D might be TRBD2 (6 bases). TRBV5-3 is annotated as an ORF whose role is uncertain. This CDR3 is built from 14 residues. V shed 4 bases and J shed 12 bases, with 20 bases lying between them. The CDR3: CARSQKRTGTRQFF. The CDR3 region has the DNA TGTGCCAGAAGCCAAAAAAGAACCGGGACTCGGCAGTTCTTC.

This chain's CDR3 is CASSQSSGVSYEQYF. CDR3 nucleotides: TGTGCCAGTAGTCAGTCTAGCGGGGTCTCCTACGAGCAGTACTTC. The chain links TRBV19 to TRBJ2-7, with TRBD2 identical over 9 bases. The J segment lost 0 bases and the V segment lost 5 bases, leaving 5 bases of the junction unmatched. The germline V gene has CDR1 LNHDA and CDR2 SQIVND (reference sequence). This CDR3 has 15 residues.

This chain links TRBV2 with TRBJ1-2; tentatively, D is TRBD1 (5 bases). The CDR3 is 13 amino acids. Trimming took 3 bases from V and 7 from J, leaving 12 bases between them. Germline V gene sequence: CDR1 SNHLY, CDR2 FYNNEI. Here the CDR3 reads CASSDEGRGGYTF. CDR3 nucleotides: TGTGCCAGCAGTGACGAAGGGAGGGGTGGCTACACCTTC.

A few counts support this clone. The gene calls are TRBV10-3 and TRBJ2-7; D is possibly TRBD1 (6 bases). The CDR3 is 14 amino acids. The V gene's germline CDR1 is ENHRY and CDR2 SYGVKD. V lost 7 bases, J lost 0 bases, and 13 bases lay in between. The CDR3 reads CAIKATGSSYEQYF. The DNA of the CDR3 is TGTGCCATCAAGGCAACAGGGAGCTCCTACGAGCAGTACTTC.

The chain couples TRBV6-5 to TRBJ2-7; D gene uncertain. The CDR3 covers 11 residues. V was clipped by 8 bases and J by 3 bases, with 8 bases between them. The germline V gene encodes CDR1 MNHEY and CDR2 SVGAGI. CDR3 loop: CASGPGYEQYF. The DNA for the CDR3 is TGTGCCAGCGGCCCGGGCTACGAGCAGTACTTC.

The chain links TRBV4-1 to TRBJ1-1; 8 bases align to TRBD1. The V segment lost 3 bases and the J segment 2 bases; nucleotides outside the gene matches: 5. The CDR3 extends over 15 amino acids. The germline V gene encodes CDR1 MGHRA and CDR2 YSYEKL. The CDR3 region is CASSHNRGVNTEAFF. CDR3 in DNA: TGCGCCAGCAGCCACAACAGGGGGGTTAACACTGAAGCTTTCTTT.

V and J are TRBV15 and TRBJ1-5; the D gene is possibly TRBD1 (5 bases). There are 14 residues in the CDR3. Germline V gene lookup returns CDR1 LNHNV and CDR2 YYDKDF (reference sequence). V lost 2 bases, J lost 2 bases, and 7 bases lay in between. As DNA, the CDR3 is TGTGCCACCAGCAGACCGGGGGGCAATCAGCCCCAGCATTTT. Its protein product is CATSRPGGNQPQHF.

The CDR3 reads CAGGETQYF. For the CDR3, the DNA is TGTGCCGGAGGGGAGACCCAGTACTTC. The rearrangement uses TRBV6-1 and TRBJ2-5; D possibly corresponds to TRBD2 (6 bases). V gave up 11 bases and J gave up 5 bases, with 6 bases separating them. The CDR3 covers 9 residues. Germline CDR1 MNHNS, CDR2 SASEGT.

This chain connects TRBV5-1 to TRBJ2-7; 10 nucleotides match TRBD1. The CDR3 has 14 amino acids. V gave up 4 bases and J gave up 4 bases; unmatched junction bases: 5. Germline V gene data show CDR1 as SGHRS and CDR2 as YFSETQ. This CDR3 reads CASSVGQGQYEQYF. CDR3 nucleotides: TGCGCCAGCAGCGTGGGACAGGGGCAATACGAGCAGTACTTC.

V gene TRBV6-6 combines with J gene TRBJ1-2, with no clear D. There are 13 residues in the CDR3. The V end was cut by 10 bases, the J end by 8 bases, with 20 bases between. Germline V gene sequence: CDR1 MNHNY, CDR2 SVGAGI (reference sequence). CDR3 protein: CATAAFGAAGYTF. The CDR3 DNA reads TGTGCCACGGCAGCGTTTGGAGCGGCCGGCTACACCTTC.

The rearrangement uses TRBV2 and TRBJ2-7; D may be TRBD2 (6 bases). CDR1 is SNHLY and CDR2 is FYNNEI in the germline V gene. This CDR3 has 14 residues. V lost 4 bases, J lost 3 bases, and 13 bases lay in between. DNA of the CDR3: TGTGCCAGCAGTGGCGGGACTGTCTACTACGAGCAGTACTTC. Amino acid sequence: CASSGGTVYYEQYF.